Below are 22 T cell receptor beta chains sequenced from a single sample in a study of T cells after yellow fever vaccination. MiXCR was run by TCRdb on the 5' RACE reads, yielding one entry per CDR3 protein. This table has 200,000 to 300,000 distinct CDR3 sequences, 10% to 15% appearing once. Specimen: CD4+ T cells sorted from PBMCs, collected 45 days after the yellow fever booster vaccination. The receptors originated from a man aged 25 to 40 who received the YFV17D yellow fever vaccine.

The V gene is TRBV2, the J gene TRBJ2-3, with unresolved D. Trimming took 6 bases from V and 2 from J, leaving 9 bases between them. Germline lookup yields CDR1 SNHLY and CDR2 FYNNEI. CDR3 length: 13 residues. CDR3 residues: CASRLIPTDTQYF. In DNA, the CDR3 is TGTGCCAGCAGACTCATACCCACAGATACGCAGTATTTT.

CDR3 nucleotides: TGCGCCAGCAGCAGGACCCGGGACACCTACACCGGGGAGCTGTTTTTT. The encoded protein is CASSRTRDTYTGELFF. The V and J genes are TRBV5-1 and TRBJ2-2, with TRBD1 as a possible D gene (6 bases). The CDR3 has 16 residues. V dropped 4 bases and J dropped 3 bases, with 16 bases sitting between them. The germline gives CDR1 SGHRS, CDR2 YFSETQ.

This clonotype has more than one count but fewer than ten. The chain couples TRBV13 to TRBJ2-7; TRBD1 matches 8 bases. This CDR3 is 11 amino acids long. Germline V gene sequence: CDR1 PRHDT, CDR2 FYEKMQ (reference sequence). The V and J ends lost 5 bases and 9 bases, in that order; junction bases with no gene match: 3. For the CDR3, the DNA is TGTGCCAGCAGCCAGGGACAGGCGCAGTACTTC. It encodes CASSQGQAQYF.

In its sample, this clonotype was seen a few times. This chain links TRBV2 with TRBJ2-1, with 12 bases lining up with TRBD2. CDR3 length: 15 amino acids. CDR1 and CDR2 (germline): SNHLY, FYNNEI. V lost 2 bases, J lost 8 bases, and 4 bases stayed unmatched. CDR3 nucleotides: TGTGCCAGCAGTGAAACTAGCGGGAGGAGTCATGAGCAGTTCTTC. It specifies CASSETSGRSHEQFF.

This clonotype was observed a handful of times. The chain uses TRBV18 and TRBJ2-3; D perhaps matches TRBD2 (5 bases). V lost 0 bases and J lost 2, with 15 bases in between. Germline V gives CDR1 KGHSH, CDR2 LQKENI. The CDR3 covers 17 residues. CDR3 sequence reads: CASSPPGGLKTTDTQYF. The DNA for the CDR3 is TGTGCCAGCTCACCACCTGGTGGACTCAAAACCACAGATACGCAGTATTTT. Looking up the rest from reference TRBV18 and TRBJ2-3 gives the full variable domain: NAGVMQNPRHLVRRRGQEARLRCSPMKGHSHVYWYRQLPEEGLKFMVYLQKENIIDESGMPKERFSAEFPKEGPSILRIQQVVRGDSAAYFCASSPPGGLKTTDTQYFGPGTRLTVL.

V gene TRBV25-1 combines with J gene TRBJ2-2; weak D call: TRBD2 (5 bases). The germline CDR1 and CDR2 sequences are MGHDK and SYGVNS. The V gene lost 4 bases and the J gene lost 8 bases, with 14 bases spanning the gap. The CDR3 sequence is 14 residues long. The CDR3 bases are TGTGCCAGCAGTGGGAGGACGAGCCCTGGGGAGCTGTTTTTT. Translated: CASSGRTSPGELFF.

This clonotype came up a few times. The V call is TRBV5-1, the J call TRBJ2-1, with D possibly being TRBD1 or TRBD2 (5 bases each). CDR3 length: 15 residues. Trimming took off 3 bases at V and 2 bases at J, with 12 bases between the two ends. CDR1 is SGHRS and CDR2 is YFSETQ in the germline V gene. CDR3 region: CASSSRDPAYNEQFF. Here the CDR3 DNA reads TGCGCCAGCAGCTCCCGGGACCCGGCCTACAATGAGCAGTTCTTC. The full variable domain, its missing parts supplied by reference TRBV5-1 and TRBJ2-1, is KAGVTQTPRYLIKTRGQQVTLSCSPISGHRSVSWYQQTPGQGLQFLFEYFSETQRNKGNFPGRFSGRQFSNSRSEMNVSTLELGDSALYLCASSSRDPAYNEQFFGPGTRLTVL.

CDR3 in amino acids: CASSEKAAPGGLGETQYF. The CDR3 DNA reads TGTGCCAGCAGTGAGAAGGCCGCCCCTGGGGGGCTCGGAGAGACCCAGTACTTC. The V gene is TRBV2, the J gene TRBJ2-5; D may be TRBD1 or TRBD2 (6 bases each). Germline V gene sequence: CDR1 SNHLY, CDR2 FYNNEI. The CDR3 consists of 18 residues. V lost 3 bases and J 4 bases, leaving 24 bases between the germline ends.

This clonotype was seen more than once but under ten times. This CDR3 reads CSVTSPGTSGGGTYEQYF. CDR3 nucleotide sequence: TGCAGCGTCACTAGCCCCGGGACTAGCGGGGGGGGTACCTACGAGCAGTACTTC. This chain links TRBV29-1 with TRBJ2-7; 16 bases are shared with TRBD2. Germline V lookup: CDR1 SQVTM, CDR2 ANQGSEA. J lost 2 bases, V lost 6 bases, and 13 bases had no gene match. This CDR3 has 18 residues.

This chain joins TRBV7-2 and TRBJ2-1; 11 positions agree with TRBD2. This CDR3 is 16 amino acids long. Trimming took 4 bases from V and 4 from J; bases not matched to a gene: 6. Per the germline V gene, CDR1 is SGHTA and CDR2 is FQGNSA. The CDR3 region is CASSSQGLAGYNEQFF. The DNA for the CDR3 is TGTGCCAGCAGCTCACAAGGACTAGCGGGTTACAATGAGCAGTTCTTC. Based on the CDR3 plus reference TRBV7-2 and TRBJ2-1, the full variable domain is GAGVSQSPSNKVTEKGKDVELRCDPISGHTALYWYRQSLGQGLEFLIYFQGNSAPDKSGLPSDRFSAERTGGSVSTLTIQRTQQEDSAVYLCASSSQGLAGYNEQFFGPGTRLTVL.

This clonotype was counted at least ten times. The J gene is TRBJ1-3, the V gene TRBV7-7, with unresolved D. The CDR3 totals 13 residues. Trimming pared 5 bases from V and 0 bases from J, leaving 5 bases between. Germline V gene lookup returns CDR1 SSHAT and CDR2 FNYEAQ (reference sequence). The CDR3 DNA is TGTGCCAGCAGCATTGACTCTGGAAACACCATATATTTT. It is translated as CASSIDSGNTIYF.

This chain links TRBV10-3 with TRBJ2-3; no reliable D call. The CDR3 consists of 11 residues. Trimming removed 6 bases at V and 6 bases at J, with 7 bases between. Germline CDR1 and CDR2: ENHRY and SYGVKD. CDR3 sequence reads: CAISAGDTQYF. DNA of the CDR3: TGTGCCATCAGCGCCGGGGATACGCAGTATTTT.

This clonotype turned up a few times. V gene TRBV27 combines with J gene TRBJ2-4, with D hard to call. In germline, CDR1 is MNHEY, CDR2 SMNVEV (reference sequence). The CDR3 length is 15 residues. The V end lost 6 bases, the J end lost 0 bases, and 12 bases lay between the germline ends. In nucleotides, the CDR3 is TGTGCCAGCAGCCCCCTCGATATAGCCAAAAACATTCAGTACTTC. This encodes CASSPLDIAKNIQYF.

This clonotype came up many times. The CDR3 coding sequence is TGCGCCAGCAGCTTGAGGGCCGCCTACGAGCAGTACTTC. Its protein product is CASSLRAAYEQYF. V gene TRBV5-1 combines with J gene TRBJ2-7; no reliable D call. The CDR3 runs to 13 residues. Trimming removed 1 base at V and 2 bases at J, with 7 bases between. Germline values: CDR1 SGHRS, CDR2 YFSETQ.

This rearrangement joins TRBV5-1 to TRBJ2-2; the match to TRBD1 covers 8 bases. Losses at the gene ends were 3 bases for V and 6 bases for J; bases not matched to a gene: 7. This CDR3 is 15 amino acids long. CDR1 SGHRS and CDR2 YFSETQ come from the germline V gene. CDR3 nucleotides: TGCGCCAGCAGCTCGGGACAGGTAGATCCCGGGGAGCTGTTTTTT. Its translation: CASSSGQVDPGELFF.

This CDR3 reads CSVGRRFDEQFF. The DNA of the CDR3 is TGCAGCGTTGGACGGAGGTTTGATGAGCAGTTCTTC. The V call is TRBV29-1, the J call TRBJ2-1; maybe TRBD2 (5 bases). V lost 4 bases and J lost 8, with 12 bases in between. This CDR3 comprises 12 residues. Per the germline V gene, CDR1 is SQVTM and CDR2 is ANQGSEA.

This clonotype turned up a few times. The chain links TRBV7-8 to TRBJ2-1, with D perhaps matching TRBD1 (5 bases). V was trimmed by 0 bases and J by 10 bases, leaving 13 bases between them. Germline-derived CDR1 and CDR2 are SGHVS and FQNEAQ. CDR3 length equals 14 residues. The CDR3 DNA reads TGTGCCAGCAGCTTAGCGGACACCGGGTCGGAGCAGTTCTTC. This gives the protein CASSLADTGSEQFF.

The chain combines TRBV3-1 with TRBJ2-1; D tentatively reads TRBD1 or TRBD2 (5 bases each). This CDR3 comprises 15 residues. V was clipped by 1 base and J by 2 bases, with 9 bases between them. Germline V lookup: CDR1 LGHDT, CDR2 YNNKEL (reference sequence). The CDR3 here is CASSQVGATYNEQFF. The CDR3 region has the DNA TGTGCCAGCAGCCAAGTCGGGGCGACCTACAATGAGCAGTTCTTC.

In its sample, this clonotype was seen a few times. V is TRBV5-1 and J is TRBJ2-5; D is possibly TRBD2 (6 bases). The germline CDR1 and CDR2 sequences are SGHRS and YFSETQ. Trimming left V 4 bases short and J 2 bases short, with 18 bases between. This CDR3 contains 16 residues. CDR3 amino acids: CASSHLGQGLQETQYF. The CDR3 DNA sequence: TGCGCCAGCAGCCACTTAGGGCAGGGACTTCAAGAGACCCAGTACTTC.

This clonotype came up many times. This chain connects TRBV29-1 to TRBJ2-7; 7 nucleotides agree with TRBD2. The CDR3 spans 11 residues. With 4 bases clipped from V and 3 bases from J, the junction kept 0 bases outside the gene matches. Germline loops: CDR1 SQVTM, CDR2 ANQGSEA. The CDR3, as DNA: TGCAGCGTTGGGGGGGGCTACGAGCAGTACTTC. Its protein product is CSVGGGYEQYF.

This clonotype was picked up many times. The chain combines TRBV5-1 with TRBJ2-1, with 16 nucleotides matching TRBD2. The J segment lost 6 bases and the V segment lost 4 bases, leaving 1 base of the junction unmatched. The CDR3 contains 15 residues. Germline CDR1 reads SGHRS; CDR2 reads YFSETQ. CDR3 in DNA: TGCGCCAGCAGCGGGACTAGCGGGAGGGCCAATGAGCAGTTCTTC. Translation gives CASSGTSGRANEQFF.

A few counts support this clonotype. Its ends do not fully match the called genes, so a read error is possible. V gene TRBV28 combines with J gene TRBJ2-2; TRBD1 might be the D (5 bases). CDR3 length equals 12 residues. The germline gives CDR1 MDHEN, CDR2 SYDVKM. CDR3 sequence reads: CASTLGVGELFF. The CDR3 bases are TGTGCCAGCACTTTAGGGGTCGGGGAGCTGTTTTTT.